This TCR beta chain comes out of a study of blood T cell repertoires in COVID-19. Across the study: The United States, Italy and Spain provided the acute and convalescent COVID-19 samples.

Produced via immunoSEQ multiplex PCR; TCRdb's table is partial and in-frame only. The table has under 250,000 clones, around 80% seen once. The CDR3 is 15 residues long. Per germline, CDR1 KGHSH and CDR2 LQKENI. V shed 0 bases and J shed 7 bases, with 13 bases lying between them. This TCR was recovered from a woman aged 70 to 79 with acute or convalescent COVID-19. The gene calls are TRBV18 and TRBJ2-1; maybe TRBD1 (6 bases). The sample was peripheral blood. The CDR3 region is CASSPPGQRWNEQFF. CDR3 in DNA: TGTGCCAGCTCACCACCCGGACAGAGGTGGAATGAGCAGTTCTTC.